Each of the 15 T cell receptor beta chains below was sequenced from the same sample in a study of OX40 agonist ivuxolimab in advanced cancers. Sequenced by immunoSEQ multiplex PCR; TCRdb stores in-frame clones only, minus some. The data hold tens of thousands of clones, with 70% to 90% observed a single time. Sample: CD4+ or CD8+ T cells sorted from blood, taken in a trial of the OX40 agonist ivuxolimab. Receptors originate from an adult with an advanced solid tumor such as melanoma, head and neck, liver or kidney cancer.

V gene TRBV4-1 combines with J gene TRBJ2-5; TRBD2 agrees at 10 bases. The J call is in doubt because the DNA end fits TRBJ2-7 better. This CDR3 has 16 residues. CDR1 and CDR2 (germline): MGHRA, YSYEKL. CDR3 sequence: CASSRASGRNPYEQYF. CDR3 nucleotides: TGCGCCAGCAGCCGAGCTAGCGGGAGAAACCCCTACGAGCAGTACTTC.

This chain connects TRBV9 to TRBJ2-3, with D perhaps TRBD1 (6 bases). The ends were cut back, 1 base at V and 2 bases at J, with 11 bases in the middle. The germline V gene encodes CDR1 SGDLS and CDR2 YYNGEE. The length of the CDR3 is 15 residues. The CDR3 nucleotides read TGTGCCAGCAGCGTATTAGGGACAAACACAGATACGCAGTATTTT. It is translated as CASSVLGTNTDTQYF.

The chain is built from TRBV11-3 and TRBJ2-1; 14 bases line up with TRBD2. Germline CDR1 reads SGHNT; CDR2 reads YENEEA. The CDR3 contains 15 residues. Trimming cost V 5 bases and J 7 bases; bases outside gene matches: 4. CDR3 amino acids: CASSGTSGRTNEQFF. CDR3 in DNA: TGTGCCAGCAGCGGGACTAGCGGGAGAACAAATGAGCAGTTCTTC.

This chain connects TRBV7-3 to TRBJ2-2; TRBD1 or TRBD2 may be the D gene (5 bases each). The germline gives CDR1 SGHTA, CDR2 FQGTGA. The CDR3 covers 16 residues. Deletions cut 2 bases from V and 1 base from J, with 11 bases between. The CDR3 DNA is TGTGCCAGCAGCTTACTCGGGGCACGGAACACCGGGGAGCTGTTTTTT. Protein product: CASSLLGARNTGELFF.

This clone was counted a single time. V usage is TRBV6-1 and J usage is TRBJ1-2, with no clear D. Germline CDR1 and CDR2: MNHNS and SASEGT. Trimming left V 4 bases short and J 4 bases short, with 10 bases between. The CDR3 contains 13 residues. CDR3 DNA sequence: TGTGCCAGCAGTGCCAAGGGATCCTATGGCTACACCTTC. Amino acids: CASSAKGSYGYTF.

In this sample, this clone turned up a few times. The CDR3 loop reads CASSRDSATNEKLFF. In DNA, the CDR3 is TGTGCCAGCTCTCGGGACAGCGCAACTAATGAAAAACTGTTTTTT. The rearrangement uses TRBV18 and TRBJ1-4; 7 bases are a match to TRBD1. V shed 6 bases, J shed 0 bases, and the junction held 4 bases outside the gene matches. Germline CDR1 and CDR2: KGHSH and LQKENI. The CDR3 runs to 15 residues.

V usage is TRBV13 and J usage is TRBJ1-2; 9 nucleotides agree with TRBD1. Trimming removed 5 bases from V and 4 bases from J; junction bases left unmatched: 2. From germline, CDR1 is PRHDT and CDR2 FYEKMQ (reference sequence). The CDR3 is 13 residues long. As DNA, the CDR3 is TGTGCCAGCAGCGGGACAGGGACCTATGGCTACACCTTC. Translating gives CASSGTGTYGYTF.

The J gene is TRBJ2-1, the V gene TRBV7-2, with D perhaps matching TRBD2 (6 bases). V was clipped by 1 base and J by 5 bases, with 12 bases between them. Germline V gene sequence: CDR1 SGHTA, CDR2 FQGNSA. The CDR3 extends over 15 amino acids. CDR3 protein: CASSLVRGTNNEQFF. For the CDR3, the DNA is TGTGCCAGCAGCTTAGTTCGGGGGACGAACAATGAGCAGTTCTTC.

The rearrangement joins TRBV15 to TRBJ1-1; 7 bases line up with TRBD1. With 3 bases clipped from V and 6 bases from J, the junction kept 4 bases outside the gene matches. Germline lookup yields CDR1 LNHNV and CDR2 YYDKDF (reference sequence). The CDR3 runs 13 residues. As DNA, the CDR3 is TGTGCCACCAGCAGGGGGGACAGCCCTGAAGCTTTCTTT. Its translation: CATSRGDSPEAFF.

This chain uses TRBV7-6 with TRBJ2-1; D ambiguous. The CDR3 is 15 amino acids. CDR1 and CDR2 (germline): SGHVS, FNYEAQ. V gave up 0 bases and J gave up 6 bases, with 12 bases separating them. The CDR3 sequence is CASSLALLPGNEQFF. CDR3 coding DNA: TGTGCCAGCAGCTTAGCGCTCCTACCGGGCAATGAGCAGTTCTTC.

The gene calls are TRBV9 and TRBJ2-3, with a tentative D call TRBD2 (5 bases). CDR1 and CDR2 from the germline V gene are SGDLS and YYNGEE. V was cut by 4 bases and J by 4 bases, with 10 bases left in between. The CDR3 has 13 residues. DNA of the CDR3: TGTGCCAGCAGCTTCAATAGCGCAGATACGCAGTATTTT. It is translated as CASSFNSADTQYF.

CDR3 sequence reads: CASSLQGPRRTEAFF. CDR3 DNA: TGTGCCAGCAGTTTGCAGGGGCCAAGGAGGACTGAAGCTTTCTTT. The chain joins TRBV27 to TRBJ1-1, with a weak D call TRBD1 (6 bases). Germline-derived CDR1 and CDR2 are MNHEY and SMNVEV (reference sequence). The CDR3 extends over 15 amino acids. V shed 3 bases and J shed 5 bases, with 16 bases lying between them.

V is TRBV27 and J is TRBJ2-5, with 11 bases lining up with TRBD1. The germline CDR1 and CDR2 sequences are MNHEY and SMNVEV (reference sequence). The CDR3 consists of 14 residues. V lost 6 bases to trimming and J lost 4 bases; unmatched junction nucleotides: 4. The CDR3 DNA reads TGTGCCAGCAGATCGGACAGGGGGCGAGAGACCCAGTACTTC. This sequence encodes CASRSDRGRETQYF.

Concerning this clone itself: A read error may produce the germline difference seen at one junction end. The J gene is TRBJ2-5, the V gene TRBV7-7; 9 nucleotides agree with TRBD1. The CDR3 spans 15 residues. The germline CDR1 and CDR2 sequences are SSHAT and FNYEAQ (reference sequence). The DNA for the CDR3 is TGTGCTAGCAGCCGTAACAGGGGGCTCCAAGAGACCCAGTACTTC. This codes for CASSRNRGLQETQYF.

Only one count was recorded for this clone. The chain links TRBV6-6 to TRBJ2-7; TRBD1 matches at 8 bases. Germline V gene data show CDR1 as MNHNY and CDR2 as SVGAGI (reference sequence). Unmatched junction bases numbered 10, after V lost 6 bases and J lost 0 bases. There are 16 residues in the CDR3. Here the CDR3 reads CASRTTGVESSYEQYF. CDR3 sequence (DNA): TGTGCCAGCAGAACGACAGGGGTCGAAAGCTCCTACGAGCAGTACTTC.